The 5 T cell receptor beta chains in this list originate from one sample, sequenced in a study of blood T cell repertoires in COVID-19. TCRdb's copy holds only in-frame clones and misses some; the assay was immunoSEQ multiplex PCR. Found here are approximately 110,000 clones, approximately 85% of them singletons; the top ten hold more than 5%. Sequenced material: peripheral blood. Source of these receptors: a woman aged 55-70 years with COVID-19, enrolled during active disease.

The chain joins TRBV3-1 (or the pseudogene TRBV3-2) to TRBJ1-4, with 9 bases matching TRBD1. Germline CDR1 and CDR2: LGHDT and YNNKEL (reference sequence). CDR3 length equals 17 residues. The J segment lost 7 bases and the V segment lost 1 base, leaving 10 bases of the junction unmatched. This CDR3 is CASSQVGTGSGAEKLFF. The CDR3, as DNA: TGTGCCAGCAGCCAAGTCGGGACAGGGTCTGGGGCTGAAAAACTGTTTTTT.

V gene TRBV13 combines with J gene TRBJ1-3; D not resolved. The CDR3 loop spans 16 amino acids. Germline CDR1 is PRHDT and CDR2 is FYEKMQ (reference sequence). The germline V and J ends were trimmed by 2 bases and 0 bases, with 11 bases remaining between them. In nucleotides, the CDR3 is TGTGCCAGCAGCTTAAGCCCCGGGAACTCTGGAAACACCATATATTTT. The encoded protein is CASSLSPGNSGNTIYF. Filled out from reference TRBV13 and TRBJ1-3, the complete variable domain reads AAGVIQSPRHLIKEKRETATLKCYPIPRHDTVYWYQQGPGQDPQFLISFYEKMQSDKGSIPDRFSAQQFSDYHSELNMSSLELGDSALYFCASSLSPGNSGNTIYFGEGSWLTVV.

This clone has a single count. V is TRBV19 and J is TRBJ1-5, with D tentatively TRBD1 (5 bases). The germline V gene encodes CDR1 LNHDA and CDR2 SQIVND (reference sequence). CDR3 length: 15 amino acids. V lost 6 bases and J 3 bases, leaving 15 bases between the germline ends. The DNA of the CDR3 is TGTGCCAGTAGCCGAGACAGAGAGACCAATCAGCCCCAGCATTTT. It codes for CASSRDRETNQPQHF.

The V and J genes are TRBV9 and TRBJ2-2; D is undetermined. The CDR3 consists of 14 residues. V was cut by 5 bases and J by 0 bases, with 8 bases left in between. CDR1 SGDLS and CDR2 YYNGEE come from the germline V gene. This CDR3 is CASRLDANTGELFF. CDR3 DNA: TGTGCCAGCAGGCTAGATGCGAACACCGGGGAGCTGTTTTTT.

V gene TRBV30 combines with J gene TRBJ2-2; 13 nucleotides line up with TRBD2. J gave up 0 bases and V 5 bases, and 3 bases lay outside the gene matches. The CDR3 runs to 16 residues. Germline lookup yields CDR1 GTSNPN and CDR2 SVGIG (reference sequence). The CDR3 DNA is TGTGCCTGGCAGGGACTAGCGGGATCGAACACCGGGGAGCTGTTTTTT. Residues: CAWQGLAGSNTGELFF.